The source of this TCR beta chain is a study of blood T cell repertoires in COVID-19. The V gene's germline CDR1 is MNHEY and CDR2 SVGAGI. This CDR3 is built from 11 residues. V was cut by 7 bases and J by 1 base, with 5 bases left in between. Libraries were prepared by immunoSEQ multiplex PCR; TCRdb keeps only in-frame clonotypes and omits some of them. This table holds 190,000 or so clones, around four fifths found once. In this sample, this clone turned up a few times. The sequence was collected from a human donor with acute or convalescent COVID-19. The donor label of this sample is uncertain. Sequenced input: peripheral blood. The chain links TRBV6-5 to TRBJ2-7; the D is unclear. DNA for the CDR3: TGTGCCAGCATGAGATCCTACGAGCAGTACTTC. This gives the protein CASMRSYEQYF.